This TCR beta chain stems from a study of blood T cell repertoires in COVID-19. Background on the study: Acute and convalescent COVID-19 samples came from the United States, Italy and Spain. From T cells, B-cell-depleted T cells, or PBMCs came the material, which was cDNA or gDNA.

Per the authors' pipeline: The assay estimated nucleated cells by amplifying reference gene primers. Repertoires were generated with immunoSEQ multiplex PCR, while TCRdb's copy carries only in-frame clones and drops some. That table supplies the V and J calls and clone size; D and trimming were determined from the DNA. This table has about 180,000 clones, 65% to 90% appearing once. CDR1 SGHAT and CDR2 FQNNGV come from the germline V gene. The CDR3 length is 15 residues. Unmatched junction bases numbered 4, after V lost 1 base and J lost 4 bases. The sample comprised peripheral blood. The chain is built from TRBV11-2 and TRBJ2-1, with 7 bases that match TRBD1. This TCR came from a man in his fifties or sixties with active or convalescent COVID-19. The CDR3, as DNA: TGTGCCAGCAGCTTAGGACAGGGAACGTACAATGAGCAGTTCTTC. Translation: CASSLGQGTYNEQFF. The full variable domain, its missing parts supplied by reference TRBV11-2 and TRBJ2-1, is EAGVAQSPRYKIIEKRQSVAFWCNPISGHATLYWYQQILGQGPKLLIQFQNNGVVDDSQLPKDRFSAERLKGVDSTLKIQPAKLEDSAVYLCASSLGQGTYNEQFFGPGTRLTVL.